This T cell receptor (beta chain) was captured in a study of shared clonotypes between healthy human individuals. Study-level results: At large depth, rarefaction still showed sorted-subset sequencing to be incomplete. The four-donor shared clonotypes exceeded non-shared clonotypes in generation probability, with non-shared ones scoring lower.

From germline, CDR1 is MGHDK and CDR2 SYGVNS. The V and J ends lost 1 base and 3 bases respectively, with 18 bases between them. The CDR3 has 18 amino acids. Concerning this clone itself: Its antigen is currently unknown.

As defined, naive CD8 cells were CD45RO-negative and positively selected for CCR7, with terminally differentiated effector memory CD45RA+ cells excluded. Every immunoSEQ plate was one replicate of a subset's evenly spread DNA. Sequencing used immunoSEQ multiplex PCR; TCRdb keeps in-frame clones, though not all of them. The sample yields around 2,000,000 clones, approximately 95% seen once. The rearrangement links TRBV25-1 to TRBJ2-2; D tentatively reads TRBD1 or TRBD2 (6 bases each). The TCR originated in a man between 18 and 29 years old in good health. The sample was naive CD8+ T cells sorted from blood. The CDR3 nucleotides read TGTGCCAGCAGTGAATGGGAACAGACGGGGGCGGACACCGGGGAGCTGTTTTTT. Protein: CASSEWEQTGADTGELFF.